A single sample is the source of the 29 T cell receptor beta chains below, sequenced in a study of T-cell memory formation after mild COVID-19. In TCRdb, the 5' RACE reads were re-called with MiXCR into one record per CDR3 protein. The sample carries about 400,000 distinct CDR3 sequences, more than 20% recorded once. The sample was PBMCs or a T cell subset sorted from them (not recorded which). The receptors derive from an adult woman who had mild COVID-19 (a few samples of this study predate the infection). Cell type and time point are not known.

This clonotype has only a few counts. The chain has TRBV24-1 and TRBJ2-1, with no clear D. This CDR3 spans 11 amino acids. Trimming took off 0 bases at V and 7 bases at J, with 0 bases between the two ends. The germline CDR1 and CDR2 sequences are KGHDR and SFDVKD. The DNA for the CDR3 is TGTGCCACCAGTGATTTGAATGAGCAGTTCTTC. Amino acid sequence: CATSDLNEQFF.

This clonotype showed up just a few times. The chain uses TRBV4-1 and TRBJ2-5; the match to TRBD2 covers 10 bases. CDR3 length equals 16 residues. Trimming at V came to 0 bases and at J to 5 bases, leaving 6 bases not matched to a gene. CDR1 is MGHRA, CDR2 YSYEKL, per germline. This chain's CDR3 is CASSQDRELAGETQYF. CDR3 DNA sequence: TGCGCCAGCAGCCAAGATCGGGAACTAGCGGGGGAGACCCAGTACTTC.

The table lists this clonotype with many counts. The V call is TRBV19, the J call TRBJ2-7, with 7 positions matching TRBD1. V dropped 5 bases and J dropped 3; count of bases not matched to a gene: 4. This CDR3 has 13 residues. Germline lookup yields CDR1 LNHDA and CDR2 SQIVND (reference sequence). CDR3 DNA: TGTGCCAGTAGTCCAGGACAGGTCTACGAGCAGTACTTC. It specifies CASSPGQVYEQYF.

This clonotype appeared a few times. V is TRBV4-1 and J is TRBJ2-7, with 8 positions matching TRBD2. V shed 4 bases and J 2 bases; nucleotides not matched to a gene: 7. CDR1 and CDR2 from the germline V gene are MGHRA and YSYEKL. The CDR3 is 15 amino acids. This CDR3 is CASSRQLAATYEQYF. The CDR3 region has the DNA TGCGCCAGCAGCCGCCAACTAGCGGCAACCTACGAGCAGTACTTC.

This chain joins TRBV4-2 and TRBJ1-2, with D uncertain. CDR1 and CDR2 from the germline V gene are LGHNA and YNFKEQ. The length of the CDR3 is 15 residues. The ends were cut back, 0 bases at V and 8 bases at J, with 16 bases in the middle. This chain's CDR3 is CASSQDRVGAEGYTF. The DNA for the CDR3 is TGTGCCAGCAGCCAAGACCGGGTGGGCGCGGAGGGCTACACCTTC.

The chain joins TRBV30 to TRBJ2-3; D is ambiguous. The CDR3 runs to 13 residues. The germline gives CDR1 GTSNPN, CDR2 SVGIG (reference sequence). V was shortened by 6 bases and J by 2 bases, with 12 bases between the two germline ends. DNA for the CDR3: TGTGCCTGTTCAGAGGATATCACAGATACGCAGTATTTT. Amino acids: CACSEDITDTQYF.

The rearrangement links TRBV6-4 to TRBJ2-3; D gene ambiguous. This CDR3 has 14 residues. Germline CDR1 and CDR2: MRHNA and SNTAGT. The V gene lost 3 bases and the J gene lost 0 bases, with 7 bases spanning the gap. The CDR3 nucleotides read TGTGCCAGCAGTGAGGGTAGGAGCACAGATACGCAGTATTTT. Residues: CASSEGRSTDTQYF.

This clonotype has only a few counts. The rearrangement uses TRBV5-1 and TRBJ2-1; no firm D call. From germline, CDR1 is SGHRS and CDR2 YFSETQ. The CDR3 consists of 14 residues. V was shortened by 4 bases and J by 4 bases, with 12 bases between the two germline ends. The DNA of the CDR3 is TGCGCCAGCAGCGGTTACTTTGGTTACAATGAGCAGTTCTTC. Translated, it gives CASSGYFGYNEQFF.

This CDR3 reads CATSSSTGTLAYEQYF. DNA for the CDR3: TGTGCCACCAGCAGTTCGACCGGGACTTTAGCCTACGAGCAGTACTTC. V gene TRBV15 combines with J gene TRBJ2-7; a weak D match, TRBD2 (6 bases). Germline-derived CDR1 and CDR2 are LNHNV and YYDKDF (reference sequence). Trimming pared 3 bases from V and 2 bases from J, leaving 17 bases between. This CDR3 comprises 16 residues. Variable domain in full (rest from reference TRBV15 and TRBJ2-7): DAMVIQNPRYQVTQFGKPVTLSCSQTLNHNVMYWYQQKSSQAPKLLFHYYDKDFNNEADTPDNFQSRRPNTSFCFLDIRSPGLGDTAMYLCATSSSTGTLAYEQYFGPGTRLTVT.

The rearrangement uses TRBV12-3 or TRBV12-4 and TRBJ2-1, with D perhaps being TRBD1 or TRBD2 (5 bases each). V was cut by 6 bases and J by 9 bases, with 21 bases left in between. CDR3 length equals 15 residues. In DNA, the CDR3 is TGTGCCAGCAGCCGAAAGTGGGACGGATCGAGTGAGCAGTTCTTC. Translated: CASSRKWDGSSEQFF.

This chain connects TRBV12-3 or TRBV12-4 to TRBJ2-2; D not certain. The germline V and J ends were trimmed by 7 bases and 7 bases, with 7 bases remaining between them. The CDR3 runs to 11 residues. CDR3 sequence (DNA): TGTGCCAGCAACCTGGGCGGGGAGCTGTTTTTT. Translating gives CASNLGGELFF.

The CDR3 DNA follows: TGTGCCAGCAGCCCCCTACCCCCAGCTTTCTCCTACGAGCAGTACTTC. Its translation is CASSPLPPAFSYEQYF. V gene TRBV3-1 combines with J gene TRBJ2-7; D remains unclear. The germline V gene encodes CDR1 LGHDT and CDR2 YNNKEL (reference sequence). Trimming took off 4 bases at V and 0 bases at J, with 16 bases between the two ends. The CDR3 runs 16 residues.

The V and J genes are TRBV24-1 and TRBJ2-3, with D perhaps TRBD2 (6 bases). This CDR3 has 13 amino acids. From germline, CDR1 is KGHDR and CDR2 SFDVKD. The V gene lost 8 bases and the J gene lost 6 bases, with 14 bases spanning the gap. The CDR3 DNA reads TGTGCCACCACTAATCCTGGGGGGGATACGCAGTATTTT. Protein: CATTNPGGDTQYF.

This clonotype was counted between two and nine times. CDR3 DNA: TGTGCCAGCAGCGGAGGTTACAATGAGCAGTTCTTC. Amino acids: CASSGGYNEQFF. The chain couples TRBV7-9 to TRBJ2-1, with a tentative D call TRBD2 (5 bases). The CDR3 extends over 12 amino acids. V lost 5 bases and J 4 bases, leaving 6 bases between the germline ends. Germline V gene data show CDR1 as SEHNR and CDR2 as FQNEAQ (reference sequence).

This rearrangement joins TRBV18 to TRBJ2-1; TRBD2 matches at 10 bases. The CDR3 totals 14 residues. V lost 4 bases and J lost 8; bases outside the gene matches: 5. Germline CDR1 reads KGHSH; CDR2 reads LQKENI. The CDR3 DNA is TGTGCCAGCTCACGCGGACTAGCGGAGGATGAGCAGTTCTTC. It yields the protein CASSRGLAEDEQFF.

This clonotype was observed a few times. The rearrangement uses TRBV27 and TRBJ2-7; D is perhaps TRBD2 (5 bases). The CDR3 consists of 13 residues. V dropped 7 bases and J dropped 0 bases, with 10 bases sitting between them. The germline CDR1 and CDR2 sequences are MNHEY and SMNVEV (reference sequence). The DNA of the CDR3 is TGTGCCAGCACCGGGAAGAGCTCCTACGAGCAGTACTTC. As protein: CASTGKSSYEQYF.

This clonotype was found a few times. This chain joins TRBV7-7 and TRBJ2-1; the match to TRBD2 covers 8 bases. Germline CDR1 and CDR2: SSHAT and FNYEAQ (reference sequence). CDR3 size: 14 residues. J gave up 7 bases and V 2 bases, and 4 bases lay outside the gene matches. The CDR3 reads CASSLSGGANEQFF. The DNA of the CDR3 is TGTGCCAGCAGCTTATCGGGGGGGGCGAATGAGCAGTTCTTC.

This clonotype was counted a single time. J is TRBJ2-1 and V is TRBV7-2, with a tentative D call TRBD2 (6 bases). Germline V gene lookup returns CDR1 SGHTA and CDR2 FQGNSA. The germline V and J ends were trimmed by 3 bases and 8 bases, with 14 bases remaining between them. CDR3 length: 14 amino acids. The CDR3 coding sequence is TGTGCCAGCAGCTTCTGGACTACCCGCGATGAGCAGTTCTTC. Protein product: CASSFWTTRDEQFF.

This clonotype came up a few times. The rearrangement links TRBV7-8 to TRBJ1-4, with D unresolved. Trimming took off 1 base at V and 0 bases at J, with 9 bases between the two ends. The CDR3 loop spans 16 amino acids. Germline CDR1 reads SGHVS; CDR2 reads FQNEAQ. The CDR3 sequence is CASSLVSSATNEKLFF. As DNA, the CDR3 is TGTGCCAGCAGCTTAGTGTCCAGCGCAACTAATGAAAAACTGTTTTTT. Together with reference TRBV7-8 and TRBJ1-4, the CDR3 gives the full variable domain: GAGVSQSPRYKVAKRGQDVALRCDPISGHVSLFWYQQALGQGPEFLTYFQNEAQLDKSGLPSDRFFAERPEGSVSTLKIQRTQQEDSAVYLCASSLVSSATNEKLFFGSGTQLSVL.

J is TRBJ2-2 and V is TRBV4-3, with D maybe TRBD2 (5 bases). The CDR3 contains 17 residues. Between the trimmed V and J ends, which lost 0 bases and 4 bases, there was a span of 15 bases. Germline loops: CDR1 LGHNA, CDR2 YSLEER. The CDR3 sequence: CASSQEFIGGGTGELFF. The CDR3 DNA reads as TGCGCCAGCAGCCAAGAGTTCATAGGAGGAGGCACCGGGGAGCTGTTTTTT.

The chain uses TRBV6-1 and TRBJ2-4; 9 nucleotides match TRBD2. Germline-derived CDR1 and CDR2 are MNHNS and SASEGT. The V and J ends lost 1 base and 0 bases, in that order; junction bases with no gene match: 16. The CDR3 spans 21 residues. The DNA of the CDR3 is TGTGCCAGCAGTGAAGTCGGACCGGGACTAGCAGGGACCCTAGCCAAAAACATTCAGTACTTC. Amino acids: CASSEVGPGLAGTLAKNIQYF.

As DNA, the CDR3 is TGTGCCAGTAGTGCCGGCCGGGACAGGGAAGAGACCCAGTACTTC. It is translated as CASSAGRDREETQYF. J is TRBJ2-5 and V is TRBV19; 9 nucleotides agree with TRBD1. CDR3 length: 15 amino acids. V shed 5 bases, J shed 3 bases, and the junction held 7 bases outside the gene matches. Germline V CDR1 and CDR2: LNHDA, SQIVND (reference sequence).

The sample holds a few counts of this clonotype. V usage is TRBV4-2 and J usage is TRBJ1-2; 11 nucleotides agree with TRBD1. The CDR3 consists of 15 residues. Germline trimming cut 1 base from V and 7 bases from J; bases unmatched to any gene: 5. The germline CDR1 and CDR2 sequences are LGHNA and YNFKEQ. Here the CDR3 reads CASSQAEGTGGGYTF. Here the CDR3 DNA reads TGTGCCAGCAGCCAAGCTGAGGGGACAGGGGGTGGCTACACCTTC.

V is TRBV7-2 and J is TRBJ2-1; 10 nucleotides match TRBD2. CDR1 and CDR2 from the germline V gene are SGHTA and FQGNSA. J lost 5 bases, V lost 0 bases, and 7 bases had no gene match. The length of the CDR3 is 17 residues. Written as DNA, the CDR3 is TGTGCCAGCAGCTTAGCTATCACTAGCGGGACCGACAATGAGCAGTTCTTC. It translates to CASSLAITSGTDNEQFF.

This clonotype turned up a few times. The chain carries TRBV11-2 and TRBJ2-3; 8 nucleotides align to TRBD2. The CDR3 has 16 residues. Looked up from germline, CDR1 is SGHAT and CDR2 is FQNNGV. V was clipped by 2 bases and J by 0 bases; unmatched bases: 4. CDR3 loop: CASSLHASGSTDTQYF. Written as DNA, the CDR3 is TGTGCCAGCAGCTTACATGCTAGCGGGAGCACAGATACGCAGTATTTT.

The gene calls are TRBV2 and TRBJ1-2; D is uncertain. V lost 5 bases to trimming and J lost 8 bases, with 9 bases between them. CDR1 and CDR2 from the germline V gene are SNHLY and FYNNEI. The length of the CDR3 is 11 residues. CDR3 protein: CASSPRGGYTF. The CDR3 nucleotides read TGTGCCAGCAGTCCTCGAGGGGGCTACACCTTC. Combining the CDR3 with reference TRBV2 and TRBJ1-2 gives the whole variable domain EPEVTQTPSHQVTQMGQEVILRCVPISNHLYFYWYRQILGQKVEFLVSFYNNEISEKSEIFDDQFSVERPDGSNFTLKIRSTKLEDSAMYFCASSPRGGYTFGSGTRLTVV.

This clonotype has more than one count but fewer than ten. Germline is not matched at one junction end, which may reflect a read error. V is TRBV12-3 or TRBV12-4 and J is TRBJ2-7, with 9 bases fitting TRBD1. The CDR3 length is 16 residues. This CDR3 is CASSPSRDRASHEQYF. The DNA for the CDR3 is TGTGCCAGCAGTCCTTCCCGGGACAGGGCCTCCCACGAGCAGTACTTC.

This clonotype was counted a few times. This chain links TRBV7-3 with TRBJ2-3; D may be TRBD1 (6 bases). The germline V and J ends were trimmed by 6 bases and 3 bases, with 10 bases remaining between them. CDR1 and CDR2 from the germline V gene are SGHTA and FQGTGA. The length of the CDR3 is 13 residues. CDR3 in amino acids: CASRSQGTDTQYF. The CDR3 region has the DNA TGTGCCAGCAGATCACAGGGAACAGATACGCAGTATTTT.

The rearrangement links TRBV29-1 to TRBJ2-3; TRBD1 is a possible D gene (6 bases). Germline values: CDR1 SQVTM, CDR2 ANQGSEA. The CDR3 covers 13 residues. Trimming stripped 5 bases from V and 6 bases from J, with 15 bases between. CDR3: CSVLGAHGDTQYF. The CDR3 DNA sequence: TGCAGCGTTCTGGGGGCGCATGGGGATACGCAGTATTTT.